Presented here are 23 T cell receptor beta chains from one specimen sequenced in a study of cytomegalovirus exposure and HLA in healthy donors. The repertoire was sequenced with immunoSEQ multiplex PCR; TCRdb's copy has only in-frame clones and lacks some. In the table there are 110,000 to 150,000 clones, around 90% of which are singletons. The sample consisted of PBMCs. The source is a woman aged 25-40 years in good health and CMV-seropositive.

The V gene is TRBV5-4, the J gene TRBJ2-1, with TRBD2 identical over 9 bases. J gave up 7 bases and V 0 bases, and 8 bases lay outside the gene matches. There are 16 residues in the CDR3. The germline CDR1 and CDR2 sequences are SGHNT and YYREEE (reference sequence). CDR3 sequence: CASSLGLAGNGNEQFF. The CDR3 region has the DNA TGTGCCAGCAGCTTGGGTCTAGCGGGGAACGGTAATGAGCAGTTCTTC.

The chain couples TRBV6-5 to TRBJ2-7, with a possible D match to TRBD1 (5 bases). Per germline, CDR1 MNHEY and CDR2 SVGAGI. The CDR3 is 14 residues long. The V end lost 0 bases, the J end lost 2 bases, and 8 bases lay between the germline ends. The CDR3 loop reads CASSYSGRPYEQYF. Written as DNA, the CDR3 is TGTGCCAGCAGTTACTCGGGGCGGCCCTACGAGCAGTACTTC.

The DNA of the CDR3 is TGTGCCAGCAGTTTGGTCCGGGTCACAGATACGCAGTATTTT. It is translated as CASSLVRVTDTQYF. The rearrangement uses TRBV28 and TRBJ2-3, with D uncertain. Germline V lookup: CDR1 MDHEN, CDR2 SYDVKM. V was shortened by 3 bases and J by 2 bases, with 9 bases between the two germline ends. The CDR3 runs 14 residues. Drawing the rest from reference TRBV28 and TRBJ2-3, the complete variable domain is DVKVTQSSRYLVKRTGEKVFLECVQDMDHENMFWYRQDPGLGLRLIYFSYDVKMKEKGDIPEGYSVSREKKERFSLILESASTNQTSMYLCASSLVRVTDTQYFGPGTRLTVL.

This rearrangement joins TRBV7-3 to TRBJ2-1, with TRBD2 matching over 9 bases. The CDR3 runs to 17 residues. V shed 5 bases, J shed 0 bases, and the junction held 8 bases outside the gene matches. From germline, CDR1 is SGHTA and CDR2 FQGTGA. As DNA, the CDR3 is TGTGCCAGCAGCGGGGCACTAGCGGGCTCCTCCTACAATGAGCAGTTCTTC. It yields the protein CASSGALAGSSYNEQFF.

With respect to this clone: One end of the junction varies from germline; a read error may be responsible. The CDR3 is CASRKQGAQGTQYF. CDR3 in DNA: TGTGCCAGCAGGAAACAGGGGGCGCAAGGGACCCAGTACTTC. The chain carries TRBV28 and TRBJ2-5; 9 nucleotides align to TRBD1. CDR1 is MDHEN, CDR2 SYDVKM, per germline. CDR3 length: 14 residues.

V and J are TRBV6-5 and TRBJ1-5; TRBD1 might be the D (6 bases). Germline V gives CDR1 MNHEY, CDR2 SVGAGI. The CDR3 runs 15 residues. Trimming stripped 0 bases from V and 4 bases from J, with 10 bases between. In DNA, the CDR3 is TGTGCCAGCAGTTACTCTTCACAGGGTAATCAGCCCCAGCATTTT. Amino acid sequence: CASSYSSQGNQPQHF.

This clone showed up just a few times. The chain carries TRBV5-1 and TRBJ2-7, with 10 bases aligning to TRBD1. The CDR3 totals 16 residues. With V trimmed by 4 bases and J by 3 bases, 10 bases remained unmatched. Germline V gene data show CDR1 as SGHRS and CDR2 as YFSETQ. CDR3 protein: CASSPLTGTGVYEQYF. The CDR3, as DNA: TGCGCCAGCAGCCCCCTAACCGGGACAGGGGTCTACGAGCAGTACTTC.

The CDR3 nucleotides are TGTGCCTGGAGTGTACGGGACCTAGGACTAGCCGGGGAGACCCAGTACTTC. Translated: CAWSVRDLGLAGETQYF. The chain employs TRBV30 and TRBJ2-5; 8 nucleotides line up with TRBD2. J gave up 5 bases and V 0 bases, and 14 bases lay outside the gene matches. CDR3 length: 17 residues. In germline, CDR1 is GTSNPN, CDR2 SVGIG (reference sequence).

The rearrangement uses TRBV7-2 and TRBJ2-1; 12 bases agree with TRBD2. The junction had 3 bases not matched to a gene; V was cut back by 3 bases and J by 9 bases. Germline V gives CDR1 SGHTA, CDR2 FQGNSA. CDR3 length: 14 residues. CDR3 protein: CASSFTSGGSEQFF. The CDR3 bases are TGTGCCAGCAGCTTTACTAGCGGGGGGAGTGAGCAGTTCTTC.

J is TRBJ2-7 and V is TRBV19; 10 bases agree with TRBD2. CDR1 is LNHDA and CDR2 is SQIVND in the germline V gene (reference sequence). J lost 3 bases, V lost 6 bases, and 5 bases had no gene match. The CDR3 contains 14 residues. In DNA, the CDR3 is TGTGCCAGTAGGAAACTAGCGGGAAACTACGAGCAGTACTTC. Protein sequence: CASRKLAGNYEQYF.

This chain joins TRBV6-1 and TRBJ2-7; D is possibly TRBD2 (5 bases). CDR3 size: 14 residues. Germline V gene lookup returns CDR1 MNHNS and CDR2 SASEGT. V was clipped by 6 bases and J by 3 bases, with 15 bases between them. The CDR3, as DNA: TGTGCCAGCAGGGTCCTCGGAGGAGGCTACGAGCAGTACTTC. Its translation is CASRVLGGGYEQYF.

This clone was counted only a few times. Different DNA sequences within this sample yield the same CDR3. The rearrangement joins TRBV7-9 to TRBJ1-6, with TRBD1 identical over 10 bases. The germline V gene has CDR1 SEHNR and CDR2 FQNEAQ (reference sequence). This CDR3 has 16 residues. Trimming removed 3 bases from V and 3 bases from J; junction bases left unmatched: 2. This CDR3 is CASSLGQGFYNSPLHF. The CDR3 DNA is TGTGCCAGCAGCTTGGGACAGGGGTTCTATAATTCACCCCTCCACTTT. Complete variable domain (other parts from reference TRBV7-9 and TRBJ1-6): DTGVSQNPRHKITKRGQNVTFRCDPISEHNRLYWYRQTLGQGPEFLTYFQNEAQLEKSRLLSDRFSAERPKGSFSTLEIQRTEQGDSAMYLCASSLGQGFYNSPLHFGNGTRLTVT.

The chain links TRBV5-4 to TRBJ1-2, with TRBD1 matching over 8 bases. Trimming cost V 4 bases and J 4 bases; bases outside gene matches: 12. Germline values: CDR1 SGHNT, CDR2 YYREEE (reference sequence). The CDR3 is made up of 16 amino acids. Here the CDR3 DNA reads TGTGCCAGCAGCATTGGACAGGGAGGGCGGTTCTATGGCTACACCTTC. Translation gives CASSIGQGGRFYGYTF.

This clone was counted a single time. V usage is TRBV7-8 and J usage is TRBJ2-2; maybe TRBD1 (5 bases). V lost 2 bases and J 1 base, leaving 11 bases between the germline ends. CDR1 and CDR2 (germline): SGHVS, FQNEAQ. The CDR3 runs 16 residues. CDR3: CASSLWGTLNTGELFF. CDR3 in DNA: TGTGCCAGCAGCTTATGGGGCACGCTGAACACCGGGGAGCTGTTTTTT.

This sequence joins TRBV4-1 and TRBJ2-1; 9 positions agree with TRBD1. The trim removed 4 bases at V and 5 bases at J, leaving 6 bases unmatched. The germline CDR1 and CDR2 sequences are MGHRA and YSYEKL. The CDR3 consists of 15 residues. The DNA of the CDR3 is TGCGCCAGCAGCCGGGGGGACAGGGCGAACAATGAGCAGTTCTTC. This codes for CASSRGDRANNEQFF.

This chain connects TRBV4-1 to TRBJ2-6, with D tentatively TRBD1 (5 bases). The CDR3 spans 17 residues. CDR1 MGHRA and CDR2 YSYEKL come from the germline V gene. Between the trimmed V and J ends, which lost 0 bases and 3 bases, there was a span of 12 bases. CDR3 sequence: CASSQDHARDGANVLTF. In nucleotides, the CDR3 is TGCGCCAGCAGCCAAGACCATGCCAGGGATGGGGCCAACGTCCTGACTTTC.

The rearrangement uses TRBV2 and TRBJ2-7; D is undetermined. CDR1 is SNHLY and CDR2 is FYNNEI in the germline V gene. Trimming took off 5 bases at V and 3 bases at J, with 17 bases between the two ends. The CDR3 length is 15 residues. The CDR3 loop is CASSPNPGSRYEQYF. CDR3 DNA: TGTGCCAGCAGTCCCAACCCGGGTTCCCGCTACGAGCAGTACTTC.

The V and J genes are TRBV5-4 and TRBJ2-2; maybe TRBD2 (6 bases). V lost 2 bases, J lost 4 bases, and 12 bases lay in between. Germline values: CDR1 SGHNT, CDR2 YYREEE (reference sequence). The CDR3 extends over 15 amino acids. The CDR3 is CASSFSGRSTGELFF. The CDR3 DNA reads TGTGCCAGCAGCTTTAGCGGCAGGTCCACCGGGGAGCTGTTTTTT.

V and J are TRBV19 and TRBJ1-4, with D unresolved. Looked up from germline, CDR1 is LNHDA and CDR2 is SQIVND (reference sequence). V lost 5 bases and J lost 8, with 18 bases in between. The CDR3 loop spans 15 amino acids. The CDR3 is CASSRGLFSSEKLFF. The CDR3 DNA sequence: TGTGCCAGTAGTCGAGGTCTCTTCTCTAGCGAAAAACTGTTTTTT.

V is TRBV18 and J is TRBJ2-2, with 10 bases identical to TRBD1. The length of the CDR3 is 16 residues. Germline values: CDR1 KGHSH, CDR2 LQKENI. V gave up 3 bases and J gave up 4 bases; unmatched junction bases: 5. The CDR3: CASSPRTGGVTGELFF. CDR3 DNA sequence: TGTGCCAGCTCACCCCGGACAGGGGGAGTCACCGGGGAGCTGTTTTTT.

This chain connects TRBV4-2 to TRBJ2-7, with D perhaps matching TRBD1 (5 bases). The germline V and J ends were trimmed by 1 base and 5 bases, with 15 bases remaining between them. CDR3 size: 15 residues. CDR1 is LGHNA and CDR2 is YNFKEQ in the germline V gene. This CDR3 reads CASSQGIRQLDEQYF. Written as DNA, the CDR3 is TGTGCCAGCAGCCAAGGAATCCGACAGTTGGACGAGCAGTACTTC.

The chain links TRBV14 to TRBJ2-3; D might be TRBD2 (7 bases). Germline values: CDR1 SGHDN, CDR2 FVKESK. Trimming left V 8 bases short and J 6 bases short, with 21 bases between. This CDR3 has 15 residues. For the CDR3, the DNA is TGTGCCAGCCGGGCGGGGGCTAGCGTGTTGGATACGCAGTATTTT. It codes for CASRAGASVLDTQYF. Full variable domain (missing parts from reference TRBV14 and TRBJ2-3): EAGVTQFPSHSVIEKGQTVTLRCDPISGHDNLYWYRRVMGKEIKFLLHFVKESKQDESGMPNNRFLAERTGGTYSTLKVQPAELEDSGVYFCASRAGASVLDTQYFGPGTRLTVL.

V usage is TRBV27 and J usage is TRBJ1-2; 7 nucleotides line up with TRBD1. The CDR3 has 15 residues. V was clipped by 4 bases and J by 3 bases; unmatched bases: 8. The germline gives CDR1 MNHEY, CDR2 SMNVEV (reference sequence). The CDR3 region is CASSYVPGGHYGYTF. CDR3 DNA sequence: TGTGCCAGCAGTTACGTACCAGGGGGGCACTATGGCTACACCTTC.